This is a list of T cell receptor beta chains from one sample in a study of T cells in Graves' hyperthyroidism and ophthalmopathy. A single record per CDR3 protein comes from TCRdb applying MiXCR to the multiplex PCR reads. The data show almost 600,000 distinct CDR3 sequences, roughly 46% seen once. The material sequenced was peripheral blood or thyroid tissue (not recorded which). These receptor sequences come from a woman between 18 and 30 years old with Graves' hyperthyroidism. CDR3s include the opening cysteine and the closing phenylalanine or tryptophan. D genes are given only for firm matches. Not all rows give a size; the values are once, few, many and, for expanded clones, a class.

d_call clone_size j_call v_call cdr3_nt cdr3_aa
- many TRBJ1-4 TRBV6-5 TGTGCCAGCAGTTACGTCGGGGCAACTAATGAAAAACTGTTTTTT CASSYVGATNEKLFF
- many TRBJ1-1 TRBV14 TGTGCCAGCAGCCAAGATACAGCTGGGTACACTGAAGCTTTCTTT CASSQDTAGYTEAFF
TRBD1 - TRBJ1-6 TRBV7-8 TGTGCCAGCAGACGCAGGACAGGGGTTTCACCCCTCCACTTT CASRRRTGVSPLHF
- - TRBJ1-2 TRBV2 TGTGCCAGCAGTTCAGAGGGATTGCCAAATAATGGCTACACCTTC CASSSEGLPNNGYTF
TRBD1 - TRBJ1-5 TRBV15 TGTGCCACCAGCAGTCGAGGACAGGGGGCGGTACCCCAGCATTTT CATSSRGQGAVPQHF
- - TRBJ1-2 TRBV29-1 TGCAGCGTTGAAAGCGGGATCTTGAGGCAGGGAAGCTATGGCTACACCTTC CSVESGILRQGSYGYTF
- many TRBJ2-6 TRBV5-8 TGTGCCAGCAGCTCGAGGGTCCCTGGGGCCAACGTCCTGACTTTC CASSSRVPGANVLTF
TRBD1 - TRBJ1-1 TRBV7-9 TGTGCCAGCAGCAGCCGGGACAGGGGACTACCTGAAGCTTTCTTT CASSSRDRGLPEAFF
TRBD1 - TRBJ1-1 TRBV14 TGTGCCAGCAGCCAAGCTGACAGGGGGACTGAAGCTTTCTTT CASSQADRGTEAFF
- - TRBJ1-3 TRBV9 TGTGCCAGCAGCGTAGCCCCCATATATTTT CASSVAPIYF